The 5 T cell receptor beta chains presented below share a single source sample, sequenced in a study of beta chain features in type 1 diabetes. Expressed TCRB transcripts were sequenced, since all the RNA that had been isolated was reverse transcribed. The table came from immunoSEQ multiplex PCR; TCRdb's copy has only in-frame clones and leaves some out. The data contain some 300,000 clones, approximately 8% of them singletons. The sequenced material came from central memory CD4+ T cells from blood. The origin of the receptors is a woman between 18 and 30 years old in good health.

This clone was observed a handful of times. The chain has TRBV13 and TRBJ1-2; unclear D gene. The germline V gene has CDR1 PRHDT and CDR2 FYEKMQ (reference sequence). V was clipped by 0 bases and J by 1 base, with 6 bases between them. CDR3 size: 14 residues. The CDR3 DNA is TGTGCCAGCAGCTTAGGCCGTCTTAACTATGGCTACACCTTC. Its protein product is CASSLGRLNYGYTF. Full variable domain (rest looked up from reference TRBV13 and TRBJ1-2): AAGVIQSPRHLIKEKRETATLKCYPIPRHDTVYWYQQGPGQDPQFLISFYEKMQSDKGSIPDRFSAQQFSDYHSELNMSSLELGDSALYFCASSLGRLNYGYTFGSGTRLTVV.

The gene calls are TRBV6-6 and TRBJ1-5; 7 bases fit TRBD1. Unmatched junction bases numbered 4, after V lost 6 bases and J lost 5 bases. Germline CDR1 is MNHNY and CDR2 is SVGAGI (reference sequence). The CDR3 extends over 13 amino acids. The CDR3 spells CASSPGTDQPQHF. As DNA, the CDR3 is TGTGCCAGCAGCCCCGGGACAGATCAGCCCCAGCATTTT.

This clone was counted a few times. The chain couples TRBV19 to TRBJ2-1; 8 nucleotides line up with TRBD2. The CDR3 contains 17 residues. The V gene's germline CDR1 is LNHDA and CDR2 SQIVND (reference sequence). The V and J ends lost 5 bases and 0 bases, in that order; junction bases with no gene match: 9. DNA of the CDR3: TGTGCCAGTAGTCCTAGGACTAGCTGGAGCTCCTACAATGAGCAGTTCTTC. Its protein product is CASSPRTSWSSYNEQFF.

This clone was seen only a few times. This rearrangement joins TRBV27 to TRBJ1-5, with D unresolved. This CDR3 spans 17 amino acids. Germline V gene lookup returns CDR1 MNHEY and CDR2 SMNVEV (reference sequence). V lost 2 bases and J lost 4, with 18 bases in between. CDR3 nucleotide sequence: TGTGCCAGCAGTTTACGGTGGAACAGCGATTATAATCAGCCCCAGCATTTT. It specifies CASSLRWNSDYNQPQHF.

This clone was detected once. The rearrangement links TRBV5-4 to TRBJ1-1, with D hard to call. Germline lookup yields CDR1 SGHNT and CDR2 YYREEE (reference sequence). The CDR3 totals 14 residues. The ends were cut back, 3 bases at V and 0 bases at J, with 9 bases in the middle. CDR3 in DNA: TGTGCCAGCAGCTATGGAACTTTGAACACTGAAGCTTTCTTT. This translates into CASSYGTLNTEAFF.